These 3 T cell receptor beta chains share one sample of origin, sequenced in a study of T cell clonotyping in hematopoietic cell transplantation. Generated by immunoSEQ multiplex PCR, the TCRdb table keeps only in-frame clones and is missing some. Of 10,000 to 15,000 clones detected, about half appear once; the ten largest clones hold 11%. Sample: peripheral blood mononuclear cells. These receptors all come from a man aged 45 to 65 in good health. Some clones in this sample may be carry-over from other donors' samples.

CDR3 residues: CASSLGDTGELFF. DNA of the CDR3: TGTGCCAGCAGCTTGGGAGACACCGGGGAGCTGTTTTTT. The chain combines TRBV5-7 with TRBJ2-2; D unclear. TRBV5-7 is an open reading frame whose function is uncertain. Trimming shortened V by 0 bases and J by 3 bases, and 3 bases separated the two germline ends. The length of the CDR3 is 13 residues.

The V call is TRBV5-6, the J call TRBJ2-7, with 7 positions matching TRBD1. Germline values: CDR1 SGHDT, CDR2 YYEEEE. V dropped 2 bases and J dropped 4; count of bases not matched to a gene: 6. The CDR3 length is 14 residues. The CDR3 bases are TGTGCCAGCAGCTTCGGGGACAGTATTTACGAGCAGTACTTC. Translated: CASSFGDSIYEQYF.

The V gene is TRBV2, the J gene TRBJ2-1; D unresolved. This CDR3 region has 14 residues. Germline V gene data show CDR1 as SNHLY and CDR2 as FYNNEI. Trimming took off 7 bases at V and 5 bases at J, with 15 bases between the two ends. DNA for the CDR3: TGTGCCAGCAACAATCGCGGAATCGACAATGAGCAGTTCTTC. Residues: CASNNRGIDNEQFF.